One sample yielded the 6 T cell receptor beta chains listed below, sequenced in a study of persistence of HIV-infected CD4 T cells (dated by TCRdb to 2018 to 2020). The antigens for these receptors are not known. TCRbeta repertoires were sequenced from genomic DNA with the immunoSEQ hsTCRB assay version 4 in survey mode. Here the immuneACCESS table is served through TCRdb, limited to in-frame sequences with V and J called. Missing clones are a known gap in these copies; in checked studies unresolved V genes cover under half, and the rest lacks a known reason. The sample records approximately 26,000 clones, around 80% of which are singletons. The ten largest clones capture about 0.8% of the sample. What the treatment or condition label conveys for this sample: suppressive antiretroviral therapy. Lysates of CMV-infected fibroblasts were used at around 10 ug/mL for cell stimulation. Memory populations depleted of antigen-responding cells were obtained by sorting nonresponding CD40L-negative CD69-negative CD45RO-high memory CD4+ T cells.

Sample: CD4+ T cells sorted from PBMCs after roughly 17-hour stimulation, taken from a patient who received antiretroviral therapy. The cell subset or site tag for this specimen amounts to: CD40L-CD69- CD45RO-high memory CD4 T cells not responding to CMV lysate. The receptors come from an adult woman with HIV who was CMV-seropositive.

About this clone itself: Other DNA sequences in this specimen translate into the identical CDR3. This sequence joins TRBV7-9 and TRBJ1-1; no definite D call. The germline V and J ends were trimmed by 1 base and 0 bases, with 6 bases remaining between them. The length of the CDR3 is 14 residues. CDR1 and CDR2 from the germline V gene are SEHNR and FQNEAQ (reference sequence). The CDR3 DNA is TGTGCCAGCAGCTTAGGTGGGCTGAACACTGAAGCTTTCTTT. Translation gives CASSLGGLNTEAFF.

The chain joins TRBV9 to TRBJ1-1, with D perhaps matching TRBD1 (6 bases). The length of the CDR3 is 19 residues. Germline V gene sequence: CDR1 SGDLS, CDR2 YYNGEE. The V end was cut by 3 bases, the J end by 3 bases, with 27 bases between. CDR3 residues: CASSGTPFRGQGFDTEAFF. The CDR3 DNA is TGTGCCAGCAGCGGGACCCCTTTCAGGGGCCAAGGGTTCGACACTGAAGCTTTCTTT.

V usage is TRBV5-6 and J usage is TRBJ1-2; D is possibly TRBD1 (5 bases). Germline CDR1 and CDR2: SGHDT and YYEEEE. V lost 3 bases and J 4 bases, leaving 10 bases between the germline ends. The CDR3 runs 13 residues. The CDR3 sequence is CASSSGTSYGYTF. CDR3 DNA sequence: TGTGCCAGCAGCTCCGGGACCTCCTATGGCTACACCTTC.

This clone was detected only a few times. This sequence joins TRBV7-9 and TRBJ2-1; maybe TRBD2 (6 bases). Deletions cut 5 bases from V and 0 bases from J, with 11 bases between. Germline V gives CDR1 SEHNR, CDR2 FQNEAQ (reference sequence). The CDR3 is 15 amino acids. Written as DNA, the CDR3 is TGTGCCAGCAGCCCGGGACTGAGCTCCTACAATGAGCAGTTCTTC. This gives the protein CASSPGLSSYNEQFF.

This chain connects TRBV7-9 to TRBJ1-2; D may be TRBD1 (6 bases). The CDR3 spans 14 residues. V was clipped by 1 base and J by 5 bases, with 11 bases between them. Germline assignment: CDR1 SEHNR and CDR2 FQNEAQ (reference sequence). CDR3 sequence (DNA): TGTGCCAGCAGCTTAGGGACAGCAAATTATGGCTACACCTTC. This translates into CASSLGTANYGYTF. Looking up the rest from reference TRBV7-9 and TRBJ1-2 gives the full variable domain: DTGVSQNPRHKITKRGQNVTFRCDPISEHNRLYWYRQTLGQGPEFLTYFQNEAQLEKSRLLSDRFSAERPKGSFSTLEIQRTEQGDSAMYLCASSLGTANYGYTFGSGTRLTVV.

The J gene is TRBJ2-5, the V gene TRBV6-5; D might be TRBD1 (6 bases). The germline V gene encodes CDR1 MNHEY and CDR2 SVGAGI. Trimming cost V 8 bases and J 5 bases, with 9 bases left between them. This CDR3 region has 11 residues. DNA of the CDR3: TGTGCCAGCGGGACATCGGAGACCCAGTACTTC. As protein: CASGTSETQYF.